The sequence of this TCR beta chain was determined in a study of T cell repertoires in cytomegalovirus infection. For this clonotype: Its target is not known.

Per germline, CDR1 MNHNS and CDR2 SASEGT. This CDR3 has 18 residues. The V end lost 6 bases, the J end lost 1 base, and 25 bases lay between the germline ends. A single record per CDR3 protein comes from TCRdb applying MiXCR to the reads. Of about 340,000 distinct CDR3 sequences in the sample, about 29% were seen once. This rearrangement joins TRBV6-1 to TRBJ2-7, with D perhaps matching TRBD1 (6 bases). The clonotype comes from a human donor in good health (CMV status not recorded). Some clones in this sample may be carry-over from other donors' samples. The sample consisted of cultured PBMCs, taken from culture after CMV antigen stimulation. CDR3 region: CASSPSTFRDMKSYEQYF. In DNA form, the CDR3 reads TGTGCCAGCAGCCCCTCGACATTCCGGGACATGAAATCCTACGAGCAGTACTTC.